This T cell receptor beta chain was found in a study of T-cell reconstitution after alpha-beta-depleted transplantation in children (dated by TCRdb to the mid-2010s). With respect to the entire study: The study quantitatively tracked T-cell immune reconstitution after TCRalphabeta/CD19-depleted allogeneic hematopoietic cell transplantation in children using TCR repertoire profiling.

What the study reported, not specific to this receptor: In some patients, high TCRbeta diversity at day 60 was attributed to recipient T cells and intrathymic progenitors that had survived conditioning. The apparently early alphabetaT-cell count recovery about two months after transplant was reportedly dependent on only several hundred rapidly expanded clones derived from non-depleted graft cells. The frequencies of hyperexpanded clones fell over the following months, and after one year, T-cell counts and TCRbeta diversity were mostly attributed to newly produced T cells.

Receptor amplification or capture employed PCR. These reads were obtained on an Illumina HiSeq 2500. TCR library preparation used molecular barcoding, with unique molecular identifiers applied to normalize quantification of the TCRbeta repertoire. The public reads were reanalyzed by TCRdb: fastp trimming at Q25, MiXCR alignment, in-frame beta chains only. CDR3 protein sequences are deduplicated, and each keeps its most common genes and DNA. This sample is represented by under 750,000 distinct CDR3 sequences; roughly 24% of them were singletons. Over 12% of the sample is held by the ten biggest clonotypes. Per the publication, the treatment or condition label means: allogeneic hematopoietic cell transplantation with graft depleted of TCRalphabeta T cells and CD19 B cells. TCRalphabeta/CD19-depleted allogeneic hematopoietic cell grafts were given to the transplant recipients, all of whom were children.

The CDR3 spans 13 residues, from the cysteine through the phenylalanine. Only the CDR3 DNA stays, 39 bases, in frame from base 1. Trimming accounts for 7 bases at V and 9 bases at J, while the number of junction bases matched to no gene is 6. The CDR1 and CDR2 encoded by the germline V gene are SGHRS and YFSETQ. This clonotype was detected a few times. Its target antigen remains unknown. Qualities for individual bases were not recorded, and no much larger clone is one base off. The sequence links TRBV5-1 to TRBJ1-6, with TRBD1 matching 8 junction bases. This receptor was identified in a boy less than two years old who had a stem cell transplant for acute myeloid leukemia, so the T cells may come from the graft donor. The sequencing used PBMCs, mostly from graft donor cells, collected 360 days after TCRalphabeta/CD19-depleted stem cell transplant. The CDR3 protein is CASGQGLSSPLHF. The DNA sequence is TGCGCCAGCGGACAGGGTCTGAGTTCACCCCTCCACTTT.